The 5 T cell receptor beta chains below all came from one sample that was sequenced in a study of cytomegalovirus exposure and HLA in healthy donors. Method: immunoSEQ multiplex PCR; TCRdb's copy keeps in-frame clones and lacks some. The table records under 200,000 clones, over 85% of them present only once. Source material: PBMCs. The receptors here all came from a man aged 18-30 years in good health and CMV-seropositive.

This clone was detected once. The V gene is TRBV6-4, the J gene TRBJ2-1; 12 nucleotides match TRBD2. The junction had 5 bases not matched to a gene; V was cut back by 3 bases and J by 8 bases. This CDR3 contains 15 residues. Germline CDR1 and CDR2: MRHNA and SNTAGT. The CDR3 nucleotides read TGTGCCAGCAGTGAGCCTAGCGGGAGGGCTGATGAGCAGTTCTTC. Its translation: CASSEPSGRADEQFF.

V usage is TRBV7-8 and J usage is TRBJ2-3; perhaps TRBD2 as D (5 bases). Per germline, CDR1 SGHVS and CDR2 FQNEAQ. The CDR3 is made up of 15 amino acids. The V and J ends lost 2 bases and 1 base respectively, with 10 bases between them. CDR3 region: CASSLTRVGTDTQYF. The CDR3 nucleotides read TGTGCCAGCAGCTTAACTAGGGTTGGCACAGATACGCAGTATTTT. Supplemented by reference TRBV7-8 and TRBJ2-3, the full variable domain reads GAGVSQSPRYKVAKRGQDVALRCDPISGHVSLFWYQQALGQGPEFLTYFQNEAQLDKSGLPSDRFFAERPEGSVSTLKIQRTQQEDSAVYLCASSLTRVGTDTQYFGPGTRLTVL.

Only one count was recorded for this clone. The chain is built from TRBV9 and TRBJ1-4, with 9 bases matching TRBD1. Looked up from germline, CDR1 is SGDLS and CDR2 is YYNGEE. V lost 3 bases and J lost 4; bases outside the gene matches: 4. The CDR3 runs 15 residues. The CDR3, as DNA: TGTGCCAGCAGCGAACGGGACAGGGATAATGAAAAACTGTTTTTT. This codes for CASSERDRDNEKLFF.

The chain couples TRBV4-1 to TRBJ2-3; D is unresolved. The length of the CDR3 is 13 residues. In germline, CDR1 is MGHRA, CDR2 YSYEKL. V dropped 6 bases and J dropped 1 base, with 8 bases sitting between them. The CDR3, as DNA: TGCGCCAGCAGGCGAGAGGGCACAGATACGCAGTATTTT. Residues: CASRREGTDTQYF.

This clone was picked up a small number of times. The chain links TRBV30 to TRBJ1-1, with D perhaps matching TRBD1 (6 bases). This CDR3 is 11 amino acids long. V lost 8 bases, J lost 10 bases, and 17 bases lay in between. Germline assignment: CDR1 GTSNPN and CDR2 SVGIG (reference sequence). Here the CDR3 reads CAPPEDRGAFF. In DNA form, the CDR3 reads TGTGCCCCCCCGGAGGACAGAGGAGCTTTCTTT.